This passage covers 24 T cell receptor beta chains from one sample sequenced in a study of high-grade serous ovarian cancer treatment subgroups. This table comes from immunoSEQ multiplex PCR, and its TCRdb copy is limited to in-frame clones, with some not included. Of 10,000 or so clones in the sample, approximately 91% are singletons; the top ten hold approximately 1.5%. Tumor samples were taken before definitive surgery or chemotherapy. Sequenced: tumor tissue. Receptors were obtained from a human donor with high-grade serous ovarian cancer.

The gene calls are TRBV7-2 and TRBJ2-1; tentative D call: TRBD2 (5 bases). Trimming stripped 5 bases from V and 10 bases from J, with 24 bases between. The V gene's germline CDR1 is SGHTA and CDR2 FQGNSA. The CDR3 runs to 16 residues. The DNA of the CDR3 is TGTGCCAGCAGCCCCCCCTCCGGGGAACTCACGGGGGAGCAGTTCTTC. Protein: CASSPPSGELTGEQFF.

The chain has TRBV27 and TRBJ2-6, with 15 bases matching TRBD2. From germline, CDR1 is MNHEY and CDR2 SMNVEV (reference sequence). The CDR3 is made up of 20 amino acids. V was pared by 5 bases and J by 0 bases, with 8 bases of the junction left unmatched. CDR3 in amino acids: CASSRGLAGGLASGANVLTF. The CDR3 nucleotides read TGTGCCAGCAGTCGGGGACTAGCGGGAGGTCTTGCCTCTGGGGCCAACGTCCTGACTTTC.

V is TRBV7-2 and J is TRBJ2-3, with 11 positions matching TRBD2. CDR1 SGHTA and CDR2 FQGNSA come from the germline V gene. This CDR3 is 15 amino acids long. Trimming cost V 1 base and J 14 bases; bases outside gene matches: 11. CDR3 coding DNA: TGTGCCAGCAGCTTAGATGGGACTAGCGGCTTCGGGGTGTATTTT. Amino acid sequence: CASSLDGTSGFGVYF.

V is TRBV5-8 and J is TRBJ2-5, with TRBD2 identical over 7 bases. The CDR3 is made up of 15 amino acids. CDR1 is SGHTS, CDR2 YDEGEE, per germline. V gave up 4 bases and J gave up 5 bases; unmatched junction bases: 11. The CDR3 sequence is CASSGGLGIGETQYF. CDR3 nucleotide sequence: TGTGCCAGCAGCGGAGGACTAGGGATAGGGGAGACCCAGTACTTC.

The chain is built from TRBV7-9 and TRBJ1-3; D possibly corresponds to TRBD1 (5 bases). V lost 5 bases, J lost 4 bases, and 15 bases lay in between. CDR1 and CDR2 from the germline V gene are SEHNR and FQNEAQ (reference sequence). The CDR3 consists of 15 residues. The CDR3 coding sequence is TGTGCCAGCAGCCCGTCCAGGGTCGGAGGAAACACCATATATTTT. As protein: CASSPSRVGGNTIYF. Using reference TRBV7-9 and TRBJ1-3 for the parts outside the CDR3, the full variable domain is DTGVSQNPRHKITKRGQNVTFRCDPISEHNRLYWYRQTLGQGPEFLTYFQNEAQLEKSRLLSDRFSAERPKGSFSTLEIQRTEQGDSAMYLCASSPSRVGGNTIYFGEGSWLTVV.

The rearrangement uses TRBV25-1 and TRBJ2-2; D unresolved. The V gene lost 1 base and the J gene lost 3 bases, with 6 bases spanning the gap. The CDR3 is 14 amino acids. The germline gives CDR1 MGHDK, CDR2 SYGVNS. The CDR3 nucleotides read TGTGCCAGCAGTGAATTTGGGTACACCGGGGAGCTGTTTTTT. Its protein is CASSEFGYTGELFF.

This chain joins TRBV7-9 and TRBJ2-7, with TRBD1 as a possible D gene (7 bases). The CDR3 spans 14 residues. V was shortened by 5 bases and J by 2 bases, with 13 bases between the two germline ends. The germline gives CDR1 SEHNR, CDR2 FQNEAQ (reference sequence). The CDR3 nucleotides are TGTGCCAGCAGCCCCAGGGGGGAAACCTACGAGCAGTACTTC. It specifies CASSPRGETYEQYF.

The rearrangement links TRBV5-6 to TRBJ1-2, with D perhaps TRBD1 (6 bases). The V gene lost 4 bases and the J gene lost 4 bases, with 14 bases spanning the gap. Germline V gene sequence: CDR1 SGHDT, CDR2 YYEEEE. The CDR3 has 14 residues. CDR3 coding DNA: TGTGCCAGCAGCACCCCGGGACACTCCTATGGCTACACCTTC. This encodes CASSTPGHSYGYTF. Full variable domain (outside the CDR3, taken from reference TRBV5-6 and TRBJ1-2): DAGVTQSPTHLIKTRGQQVTLRCSPKSGHDTVSWYQQALGQGPQFIFQYYEEEERQRGNFPDRFSGHQFPNYSSELNVNALLLGDSALYLCASSTPGHSYGYTFGSGTRLTVV.

The V and J genes are TRBV9 and TRBJ2-1, with D possibly being TRBD1 or TRBD2 (6 bases each). Per the germline V gene, CDR1 is SGDLS and CDR2 is YYNGEE. Trimming took off 0 bases at V and 8 bases at J, with 12 bases between the two ends. The CDR3 consists of 14 residues. The CDR3 DNA reads as TGTGCCAGCAGCGTAGCATTGGGGGGCTATGAGCAGTTCTTC. Protein sequence: CASSVALGGYEQFF. The entire variable domain, with the rest obtained from reference TRBV9 and TRBJ2-1, is as follows: DSGVTQTPKHLITATGQRVTLRCSPRSGDLSVYWYQQSLDQGLQFLIQYYNGEERAKGNILERFSAQQFPDLHSELNLSSLELGDSALYFCASSVALGGYEQFFGPGTRLTVL.

V is TRBV19 and J is TRBJ2-2, with TRBD1 matching 7 bases. Germline lookup yields CDR1 LNHDA and CDR2 SQIVND (reference sequence). The CDR3 has 14 residues. V gave up 5 bases and J gave up 4 bases; unmatched junction bases: 4. CDR3 in amino acids: CASSGDRPTGELFF. In nucleotides, the CDR3 is TGTGCCAGTAGTGGGGACAGACCCACCGGGGAGCTGTTTTTT.

V and J are TRBV11-3 and TRBJ2-4; 7 bases fit TRBD1. The ends lost 2 bases at V and 0 bases at J; junction bases unmatched: 10. Per germline, CDR1 SGHNT and CDR2 YENEEA. The CDR3 length is 18 residues. The CDR3 is CASSLPRQGSIAKNIQYF. The CDR3 DNA is TGTGCCAGCAGCTTACCACGACAGGGATCGATAGCCAAAAACATTCAGTACTTC. Combining the CDR3 with reference TRBV11-3 and TRBJ2-4 gives the whole variable domain EAGVVQSPRYKIIEKKQPVAFWCNPISGHNTLYWYLQNLGQGPELLIRYENEEAVDDSQLPKDRFSAERLKGVDSTLKIQPAELGDSAVYLCASSLPRQGSIAKNIQYFGAGTRLSVL.

This chain links TRBV12-5 with TRBJ1-6, with 9 bases identical to TRBD1. CDR1 LGHNT and CDR2 FRNRAP come from the germline V gene. With V trimmed by 0 bases and J by 5 bases, 17 bases remained unmatched. The CDR3 length is 21 residues. The CDR3 DNA reads TGTGCTAGTGGTTTGGTACCCCCCGGGACAGGGCCCCTCTGCCATAATTCACCCCTCCACTTT. As protein: CASGLVPPGTGPLCHNSPLHF.

The chain has TRBV7-2 and TRBJ1-1; D perhaps matches TRBD1 (5 bases). With 2 bases removed from V and 1 base from J, the gap between germline ends came to 8 bases. Germline CDR1 is SGHTA and CDR2 is FQGNSA. This CDR3 is built from 14 residues. In nucleotides, the CDR3 is TGTGCCAGCAGCTTAACCGGACAGAACACTGAAGCTTTCTTT. It translates to CASSLTGQNTEAFF.

This chain connects TRBV6-5 to TRBJ1-1; D ambiguous. V lost 4 bases and J lost 3, with 6 bases in between. This CDR3 comprises 12 residues. From germline, CDR1 is MNHEY and CDR2 SVGAGI. The chain's CDR3 is CASSSTYTEAFF. CDR3 nucleotide sequence: TGTGCCAGCAGTTCCACTTACACTGAAGCTTTCTTT.

The J gene is TRBJ1-2, the V gene TRBV5-1; 9 bases line up with TRBD1. V dropped 4 bases and J dropped 8; count of bases not matched to a gene: 15. The CDR3 length is 16 residues. CDR1 is SGHRS and CDR2 is YFSETQ in the germline V gene. The CDR3 sequence is CASSLDRGTYLGGYTF. The CDR3 region has the DNA TGCGCCAGCAGCCTGGACAGGGGAACTTACTTAGGGGGCTACACCTTC.

The genes are TRBV27 and TRBJ2-7; D not certain. The CDR3 loop spans 12 amino acids. CDR1 and CDR2 from the germline V gene are MNHEY and SMNVEV (reference sequence). V was shortened by 6 bases and J by 3 bases, with 9 bases between the two germline ends. CDR3 in amino acids: CASRDPSYEQYF. CDR3 DNA sequence: TGTGCCAGCAGGGACCCAAGCTACGAGCAGTACTTC.

CDR3: CASSVWGLAKNIQYF. As DNA, the CDR3 is TGTGCCAGCAGCGTATGGGGGTTAGCCAAAAACATTCAGTACTTC. This chain joins TRBV9 and TRBJ2-4; D might be TRBD1 or TRBD2, each matching 5 bases. V was clipped by 1 base and J by 0 bases, with 8 bases between them. The CDR3 has 15 amino acids. Germline V gives CDR1 SGDLS, CDR2 YYNGEE.

The gene calls are TRBV6-5 and TRBJ2-5, with 7 bases that match TRBD2. In germline, CDR1 is MNHEY, CDR2 SVGAGI. The CDR3 covers 15 residues. The V and J ends lost 2 bases and 4 bases, in that order; junction bases with no gene match: 7. The chain's CDR3 is CASSYRAGRGETQYF. In DNA form, the CDR3 reads TGTGCCAGCAGTTACAGGGCAGGGAGGGGAGAGACCCAGTACTTC.

This sequence joins TRBV15 and TRBJ2-1, with 9 positions matching TRBD2. Per germline, CDR1 LNHNV and CDR2 YYDKDF (reference sequence). The CDR3 totals 16 residues. V dropped 1 base and J dropped 7; count of bases not matched to a gene: 8. In DNA, the CDR3 is TGTGCCACCAGCAGAGCAAGTAGCGGGAGAGCGAATGAGCAGTTCTTC. Translation gives CATSRASSGRANEQFF.

The chain has TRBV5-1 and TRBJ1-2; TRBD1 might be the D (5 bases). Trimming took off 0 bases at V and 2 bases at J, with 8 bases between the two ends. Looked up from germline, CDR1 is SGHRS and CDR2 is YFSETQ. The CDR3 runs to 14 residues. The CDR3 DNA is TGCGCCAGCAGCTTGGAGGCAGGGAACTATGGCTACACCTTC. Protein product: CASSLEAGNYGYTF.

The gene calls are TRBV6-1 and TRBJ2-3; D is perhaps TRBD1 (6 bases). The CDR3 is 15 amino acids. Trimming removed 2 bases from V and 8 bases from J, with 17 bases in between. CDR1 and CDR2 (germline): MNHNS, SASEGT. As DNA, the CDR3 is TGTGCCAGCAGTGAAATGGACAGCTTCCCTGGTACGCAGTATTTT. Translated, it gives CASSEMDSFPGTQYF.

The rearrangement links TRBV4-3 to TRBJ2-6; no reliable D call. Trimming shortened V by 1 base and J by 0 bases, and 4 bases separated the two germline ends. CDR1 and CDR2 from the germline V gene are LGHNA and YSLEER. CDR3 length: 15 residues. The CDR3: CASSQVNSGANVLTF. DNA of the CDR3: TGCGCCAGCAGCCAAGTCAACTCTGGGGCCAACGTCCTGACTTTC.

This chain links TRBV7-2 with TRBJ2-1; D is unclear. V lost 5 bases, J lost 9 bases, and 8 bases lay in between. The CDR3 is 11 residues long. Per the germline V gene, CDR1 is SGHTA and CDR2 is FQGNSA. The CDR3 here is CASSRMAEQFF. The CDR3 nucleotides are TGTGCCAGCAGCCGCATGGCTGAGCAGTTCTTC.

This chain uses TRBV11-2 with TRBJ2-2, with unresolved D. The CDR3 extends over 12 amino acids. Deletions cut 0 bases from V and 4 bases from J, with 0 bases between. The germline gives CDR1 SGHAT, CDR2 FQNNGV. The CDR3 loop reads CASSLDTGELFF. As DNA, the CDR3 is TGTGCCAGCAGCTTAGACACCGGGGAGCTGTTTTTT. Supplemented by reference TRBV11-2 and TRBJ2-2, the full variable domain reads EAGVAQSPRYKIIEKRQSVAFWCNPISGHATLYWYQQILGQGPKLLIQFQNNGVVDDSQLPKDRFSAERLKGVDSTLKIQPAKLEDSAVYLCASSLDTGELFFGEGSRLTVL.